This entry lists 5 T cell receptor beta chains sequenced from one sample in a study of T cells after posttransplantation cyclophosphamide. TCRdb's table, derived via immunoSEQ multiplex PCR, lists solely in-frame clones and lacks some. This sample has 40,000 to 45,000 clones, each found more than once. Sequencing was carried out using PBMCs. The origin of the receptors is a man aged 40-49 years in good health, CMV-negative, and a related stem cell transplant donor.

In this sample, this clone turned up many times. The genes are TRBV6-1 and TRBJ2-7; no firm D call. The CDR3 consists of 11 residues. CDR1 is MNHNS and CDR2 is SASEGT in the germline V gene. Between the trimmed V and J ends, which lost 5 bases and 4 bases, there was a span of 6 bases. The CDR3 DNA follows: TGTGCCAGCAGTACAGAATACGAGCAGTACGTC. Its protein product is CASSTEYEQYV.

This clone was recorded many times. CDR3: CASSQRGIAEQETQYF. The CDR3 DNA reads as TGTGCCAGCAGTCAACGGGGGATAGCGGAACAAGAGACCCAGTACTTC. The chain uses TRBV6-6 and TRBJ2-5; possibly TRBD2 for D (6 bases). The V and J ends lost 5 bases and 2 bases respectively, with 18 bases between them. The CDR3 covers 16 residues. The germline V gene has CDR1 MNHNY and CDR2 SVGAGI (reference sequence).

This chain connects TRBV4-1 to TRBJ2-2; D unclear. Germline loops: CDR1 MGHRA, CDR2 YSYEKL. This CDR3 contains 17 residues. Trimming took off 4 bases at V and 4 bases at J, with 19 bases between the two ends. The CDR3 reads CASSPSRQRTITGELFF. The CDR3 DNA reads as TGCGCCAGCAGCCCATCCCGGCAGCGTACGATCACCGGGGAGCTGTTTTTT.

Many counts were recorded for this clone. CDR3 coding DNA: TGTGCCAGTAGTAGAACGGGGCGGGATTTCAATGAGCAGTTCTTC. As protein: CASSRTGRDFNEQFF. V is TRBV19 and J is TRBJ2-1, with TRBD2 as a possible D gene (6 bases). Germline V gene data show CDR1 as LNHDA and CDR2 as SQIVND (reference sequence). CDR3 length: 15 amino acids. Trimming pared 4 bases from V and 6 bases from J, leaving 16 bases between.

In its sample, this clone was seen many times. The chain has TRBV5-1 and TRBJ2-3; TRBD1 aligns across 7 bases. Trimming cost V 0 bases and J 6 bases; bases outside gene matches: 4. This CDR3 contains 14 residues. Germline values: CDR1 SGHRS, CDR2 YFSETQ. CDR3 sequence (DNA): TGCGCCAGCAGCTTGGGACAGGGTGGCGATACGCAGTATTTT. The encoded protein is CASSLGQGGDTQYF.